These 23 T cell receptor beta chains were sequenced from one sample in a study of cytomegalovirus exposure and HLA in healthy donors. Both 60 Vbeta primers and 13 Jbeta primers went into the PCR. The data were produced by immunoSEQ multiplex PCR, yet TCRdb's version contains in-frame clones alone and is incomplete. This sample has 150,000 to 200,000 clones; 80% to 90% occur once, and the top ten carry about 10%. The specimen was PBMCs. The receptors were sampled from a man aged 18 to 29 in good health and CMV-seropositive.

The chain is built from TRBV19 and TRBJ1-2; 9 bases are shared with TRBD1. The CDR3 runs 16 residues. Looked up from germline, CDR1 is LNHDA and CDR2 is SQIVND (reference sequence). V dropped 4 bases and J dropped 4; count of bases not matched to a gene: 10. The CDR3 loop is CASSTQTGGAGYGYTF. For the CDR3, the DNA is TGTGCCAGTAGTACCCAAACAGGGGGCGCGGGCTATGGCTACACCTTC.

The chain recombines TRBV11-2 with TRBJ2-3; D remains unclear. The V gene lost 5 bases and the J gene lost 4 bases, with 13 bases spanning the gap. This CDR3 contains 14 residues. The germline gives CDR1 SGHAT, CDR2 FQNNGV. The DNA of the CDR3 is TGTGCCAGCAGCGTTCGGAGCCCGGCAGATACGCAGTATTTT. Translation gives CASSVRSPADTQYF.

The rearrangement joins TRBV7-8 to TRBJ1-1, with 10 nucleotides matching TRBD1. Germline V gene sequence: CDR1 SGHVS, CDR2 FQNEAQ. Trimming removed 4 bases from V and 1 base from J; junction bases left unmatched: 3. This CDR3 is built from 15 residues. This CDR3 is CASSYGTGENTEAFF. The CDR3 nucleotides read TGTGCCAGCAGCTATGGGACAGGGGAGAACACTGAAGCTTTCTTT.

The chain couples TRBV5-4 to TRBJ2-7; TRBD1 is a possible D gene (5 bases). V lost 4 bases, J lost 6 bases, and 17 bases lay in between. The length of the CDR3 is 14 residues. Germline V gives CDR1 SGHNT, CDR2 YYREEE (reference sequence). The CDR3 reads CASSRRQGAPEQYF. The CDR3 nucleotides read TGTGCCAGCAGCCGCCGGCAGGGCGCGCCCGAGCAGTACTTC.

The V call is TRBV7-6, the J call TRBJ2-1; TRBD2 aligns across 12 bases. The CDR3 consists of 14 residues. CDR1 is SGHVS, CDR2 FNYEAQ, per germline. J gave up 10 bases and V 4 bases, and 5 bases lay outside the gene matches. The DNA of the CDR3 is TGTGCCAGCAGCTCTAGCGGGGGGGCCAGGGAGCAGTTCTTC. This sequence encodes CASSSSGGAREQFF. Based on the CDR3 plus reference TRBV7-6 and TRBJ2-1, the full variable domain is GAGVSQSPRYKVTKRGQDVALRCDPISGHVSLYWYRQALGQGPEFLTYFNYEAQQDKSGLPNDRFSAERPEGSISTLTIQRTEQRDSAMYRCASSSSGGAREQFFGPGTRLTVL.

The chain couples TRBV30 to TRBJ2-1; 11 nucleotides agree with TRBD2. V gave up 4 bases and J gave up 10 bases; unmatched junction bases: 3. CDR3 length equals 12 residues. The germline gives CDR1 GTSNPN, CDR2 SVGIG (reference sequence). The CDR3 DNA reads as TGTGCCTGGACGACTAGCGGGACCGAGCAGTTCTTC. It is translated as CAWTTSGTEQFF. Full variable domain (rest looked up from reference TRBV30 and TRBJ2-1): SQTIHQWPATLVQPVGSPLSLECTVEGTSNPNLYWYRQAAGRGLQLLFYSVGIGQISSEVPQNLSASRPQDRQFILSSKKLLLSDSGFYLCAWTTSGTEQFFGPGTRLTVL.

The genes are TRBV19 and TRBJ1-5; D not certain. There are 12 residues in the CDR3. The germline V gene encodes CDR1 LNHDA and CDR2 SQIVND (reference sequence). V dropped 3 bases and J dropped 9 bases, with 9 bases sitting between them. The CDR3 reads CASSIPPRPQHF. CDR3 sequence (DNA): TGTGCCAGTAGTATTCCCCCTCGGCCCCAGCATTTT.

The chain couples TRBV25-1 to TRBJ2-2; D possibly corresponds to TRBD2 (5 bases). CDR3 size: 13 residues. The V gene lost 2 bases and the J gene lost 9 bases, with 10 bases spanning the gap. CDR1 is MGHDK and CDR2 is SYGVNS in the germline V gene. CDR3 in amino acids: CASSEPGNRELFF. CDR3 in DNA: TGTGCCAGCAGTGAACCCGGGAACAGGGAGCTGTTTTTT.

CDR3 region: CASSYGTGVEKLFF. For the CDR3, the DNA is TGTGCCAGCAGTTACGGGACAGGGGTGGAAAAACTGTTTTTT. The chain recombines TRBV6-5 with TRBJ1-4, with 10 bases identical to TRBD1. CDR1 MNHEY and CDR2 SVGAGI come from the germline V gene. CDR3 length equals 14 residues. J gave up 8 bases and V 2 bases, and 2 bases lay outside the gene matches.

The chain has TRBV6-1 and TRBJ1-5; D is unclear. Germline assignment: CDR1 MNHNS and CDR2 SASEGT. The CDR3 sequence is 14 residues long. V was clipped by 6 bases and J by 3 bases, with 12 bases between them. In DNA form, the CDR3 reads TGTGCCAGCAGGGGGAGATCTCCCAATCAGCCCCAGCATTTT. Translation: CASRGRSPNQPQHF.

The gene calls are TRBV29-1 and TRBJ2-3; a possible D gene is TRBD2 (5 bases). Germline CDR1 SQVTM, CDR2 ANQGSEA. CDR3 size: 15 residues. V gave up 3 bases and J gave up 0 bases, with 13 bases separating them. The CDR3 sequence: CSVERSGTSTDTQYF. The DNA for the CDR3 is TGCAGCGTTGAGAGAAGCGGCACTAGCACAGATACGCAGTATTTT.

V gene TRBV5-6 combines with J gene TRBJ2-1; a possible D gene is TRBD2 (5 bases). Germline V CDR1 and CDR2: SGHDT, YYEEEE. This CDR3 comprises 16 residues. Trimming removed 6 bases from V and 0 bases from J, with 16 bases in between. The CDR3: CASTTSGVSSYNEQFF. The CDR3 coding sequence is TGTGCCAGCACCACGAGCGGCGTCAGCTCCTACAATGAGCAGTTCTTC.

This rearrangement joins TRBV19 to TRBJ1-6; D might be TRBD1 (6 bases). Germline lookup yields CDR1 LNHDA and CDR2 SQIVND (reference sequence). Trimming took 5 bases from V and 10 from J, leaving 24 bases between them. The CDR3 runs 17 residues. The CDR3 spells CASSAQSRQGYGSPLHF. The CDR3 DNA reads TGTGCCAGTAGTGCCCAAAGCCGGCAGGGGTACGGATCACCCCTCCACTTT.

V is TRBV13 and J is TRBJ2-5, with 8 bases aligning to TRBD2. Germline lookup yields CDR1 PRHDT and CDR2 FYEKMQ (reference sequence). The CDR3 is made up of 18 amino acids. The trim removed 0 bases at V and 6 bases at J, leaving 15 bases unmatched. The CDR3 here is CASSLGGTSGGTRKTQYF. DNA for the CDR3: TGTGCCAGCAGCTTAGGTGGAACAAGCGGGGGAACAAGAAAGACCCAGTACTTC. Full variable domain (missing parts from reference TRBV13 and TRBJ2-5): AAGVIQSPRHLIKEKRETATLKCYPIPRHDTVYWYQQGPGQDPQFLISFYEKMQSDKGSIPDRFSAQQFSDYHSELNMSSLELGDSALYFCASSLGGTSGGTRKTQYFGPGTRLLVL.

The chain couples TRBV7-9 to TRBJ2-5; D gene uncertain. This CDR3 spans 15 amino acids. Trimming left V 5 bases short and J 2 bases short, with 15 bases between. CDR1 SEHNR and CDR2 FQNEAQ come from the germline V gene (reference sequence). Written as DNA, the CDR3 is TGTGCCAGCAGCCCAGACTTTTTTGGGCAAGAGACCCAGTACTTC. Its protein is CASSPDFFGQETQYF. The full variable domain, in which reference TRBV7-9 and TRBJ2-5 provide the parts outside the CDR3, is DTGVSQNPRHKITKRGQNVTFRCDPISEHNRLYWYRQTLGQGPEFLTYFQNEAQLEKSRLLSDRFSAERPKGSFSTLEIQRTEQGDSAMYLCASSPDFFGQETQYFGPGTRLLVL.

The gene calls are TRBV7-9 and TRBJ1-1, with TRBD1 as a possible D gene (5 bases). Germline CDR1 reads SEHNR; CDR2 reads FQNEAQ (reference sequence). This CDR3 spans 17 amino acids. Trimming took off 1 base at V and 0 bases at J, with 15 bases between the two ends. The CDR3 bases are TGTGCCAGCAGCTTAGAACATAGGGGTGGGATGAACACTGAAGCTTTCTTT. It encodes CASSLEHRGGMNTEAFF.

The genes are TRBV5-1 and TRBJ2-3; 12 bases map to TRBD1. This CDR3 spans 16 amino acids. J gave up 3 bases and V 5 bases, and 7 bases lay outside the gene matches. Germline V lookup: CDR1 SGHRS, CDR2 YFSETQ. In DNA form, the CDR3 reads TGCGCCAGCAGGATCGGGACAGGGGGCGCGACAGATACGCAGTATTTT. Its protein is CASRIGTGGATDTQYF. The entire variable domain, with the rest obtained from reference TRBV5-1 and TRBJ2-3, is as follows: KAGVTQTPRYLIKTRGQQVTLSCSPISGHRSVSWYQQTPGQGLQFLFEYFSETQRNKGNFPGRFSGRQFSNSRSEMNVSTLELGDSALYLCASRIGTGGATDTQYFGPGTRLTVL.

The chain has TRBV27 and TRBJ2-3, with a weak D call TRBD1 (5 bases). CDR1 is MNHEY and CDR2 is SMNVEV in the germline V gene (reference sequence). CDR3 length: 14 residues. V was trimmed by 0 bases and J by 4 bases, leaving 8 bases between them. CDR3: CASSLSPRADTQYF. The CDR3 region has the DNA TGTGCCAGCAGTTTATCGCCCAGGGCAGATACGCAGTATTTT.

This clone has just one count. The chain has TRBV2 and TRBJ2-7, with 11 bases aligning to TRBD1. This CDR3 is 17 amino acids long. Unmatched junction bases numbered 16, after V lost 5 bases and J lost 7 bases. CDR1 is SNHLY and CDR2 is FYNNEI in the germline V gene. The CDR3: CASSPLGKGQGDREQYF. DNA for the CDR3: TGTGCCAGCAGTCCCTTAGGTAAGGGACAGGGGGATCGGGAGCAGTACTTC.

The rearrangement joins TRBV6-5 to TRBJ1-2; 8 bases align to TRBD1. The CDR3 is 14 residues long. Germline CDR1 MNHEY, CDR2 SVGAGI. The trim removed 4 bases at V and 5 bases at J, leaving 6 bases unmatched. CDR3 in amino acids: CASSFGQGLYGYTF. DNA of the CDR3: TGTGCCAGCAGTTTTGGACAGGGTCTATATGGCTACACCTTC.

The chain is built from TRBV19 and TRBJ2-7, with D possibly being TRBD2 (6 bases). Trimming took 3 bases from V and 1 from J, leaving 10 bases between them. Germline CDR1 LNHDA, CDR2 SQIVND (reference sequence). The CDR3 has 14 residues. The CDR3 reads CASSMGGASYEQYF. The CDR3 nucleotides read TGTGCCAGTAGTATGGGAGGCGCGTCCTACGAGCAGTACTTC.

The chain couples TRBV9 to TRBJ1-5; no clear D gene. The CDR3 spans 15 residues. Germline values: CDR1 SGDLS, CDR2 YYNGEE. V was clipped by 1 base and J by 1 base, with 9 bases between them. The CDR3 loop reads CASSVNGRSNQPQHF. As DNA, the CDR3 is TGTGCCAGCAGCGTAAACGGGAGGAGCAATCAGCCCCAGCATTTT.

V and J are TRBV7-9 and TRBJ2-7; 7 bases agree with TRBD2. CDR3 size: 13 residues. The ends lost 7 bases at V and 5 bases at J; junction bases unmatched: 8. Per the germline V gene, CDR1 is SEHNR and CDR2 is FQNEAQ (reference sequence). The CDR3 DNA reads TGTGCCAGCACCTTGGGGACTAACAACGAGCAGTACTTC. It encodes CASTLGTNNEQYF.